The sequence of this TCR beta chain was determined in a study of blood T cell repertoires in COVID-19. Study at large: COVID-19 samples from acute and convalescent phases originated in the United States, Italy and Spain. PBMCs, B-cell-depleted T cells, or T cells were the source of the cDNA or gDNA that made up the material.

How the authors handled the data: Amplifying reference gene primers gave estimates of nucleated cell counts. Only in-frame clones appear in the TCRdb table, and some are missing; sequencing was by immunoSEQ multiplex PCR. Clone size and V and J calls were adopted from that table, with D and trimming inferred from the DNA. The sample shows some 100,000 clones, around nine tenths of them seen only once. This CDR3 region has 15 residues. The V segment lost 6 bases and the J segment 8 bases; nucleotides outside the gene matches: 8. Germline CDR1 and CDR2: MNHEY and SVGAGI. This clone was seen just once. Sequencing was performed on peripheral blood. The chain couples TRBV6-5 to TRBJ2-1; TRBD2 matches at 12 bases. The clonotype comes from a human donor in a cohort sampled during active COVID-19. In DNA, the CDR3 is TGTGCCAGCAGCGCTGGACTAGCGGGATATTATGAGCAGTTCTTC. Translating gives CASSAGLAGYYEQFF.